Detailed here is one TCR beta chain. The source of the sample is a study of shared clonotypes between healthy human individuals. Assay used: immunoSEQ multiplex PCR; TCRdb lists only in-frame clones, some missing. The profile shows about 1.1 million clones, roughly 77% of them singletons. The sequence derives from a man aged 18 to 30 in good health. Some clones in this sample may be carry-over from other donors' samples. Sequenced sample: memory CD4+ T cells from PBMCs. Subset: CD45RA-negative fraction.

The CDR3 loop reads CASSPVAGDSGELFF. CDR3 nucleotides: TGTGCCAGCAGTCCAGTAGCGGGAGATTCGGGGGAGCTGTTTTTT. This chain uses TRBV6-1 with TRBJ2-2, with TRBD2 identical over 9 bases. The CDR3 is 15 amino acids. Germline V gives CDR1 MNHNS, CDR2 SASEGT. V shed 5 bases, J shed 8 bases, and the junction held 9 bases outside the gene matches.